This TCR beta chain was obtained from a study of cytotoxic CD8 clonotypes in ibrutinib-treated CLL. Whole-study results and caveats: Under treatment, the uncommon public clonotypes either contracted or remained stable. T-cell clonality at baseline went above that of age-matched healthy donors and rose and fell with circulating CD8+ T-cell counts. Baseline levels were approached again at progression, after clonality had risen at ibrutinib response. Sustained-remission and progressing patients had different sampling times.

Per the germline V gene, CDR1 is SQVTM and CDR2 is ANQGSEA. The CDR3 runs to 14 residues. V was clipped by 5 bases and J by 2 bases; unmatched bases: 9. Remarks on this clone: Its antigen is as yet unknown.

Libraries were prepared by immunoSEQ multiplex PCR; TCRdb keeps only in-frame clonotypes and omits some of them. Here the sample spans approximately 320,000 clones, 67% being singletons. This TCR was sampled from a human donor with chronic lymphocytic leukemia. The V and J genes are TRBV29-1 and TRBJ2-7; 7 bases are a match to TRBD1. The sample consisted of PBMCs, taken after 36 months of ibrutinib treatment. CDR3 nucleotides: TGCAGCGTTCTGACCGGGACAGTGACCTACGAGCAGTACTTC. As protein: CSVLTGTVTYEQYF.